These 8 T cell receptor beta chains were sequenced from one sample in a study of T cell responses to AZD1222 COVID-19 vaccine. Sequenced by immunoSEQ multiplex PCR; TCRdb stores in-frame clones only, minus some. The repertoire holds around 130,000 clones, 91% seen once, with under 3.5% in the top ten. This material consisted of peripheral blood, taken on day 0 of AZD1222 vaccination. The receptors shown here come from an adult in good health.

The rearrangement joins TRBV7-8 to TRBJ2-6, with D unclear. V gave up 1 base and J gave up 4 bases, with 11 bases separating them. The germline CDR1 and CDR2 sequences are SGHVS and FQNEAQ. The CDR3 loop spans 16 amino acids. Here the CDR3 DNA reads TGTGCCAGCAGCTTAGACGGCGTTAGAGGGGCCAACGTCCTGACTTTC. Protein: CASSLDGVRGANVLTF. The whole variable domain, remainder taken from reference TRBV7-8 and TRBJ2-6, is GAGVSQSPRYKVAKRGQDVALRCDPISGHVSLFWYQQALGQGPEFLTYFQNEAQLDKSGLPSDRFFAERPEGSVSTLKIQRTQQEDSAVYLCASSLDGVRGANVLTFGAGSRLTVL.

This chain links TRBV10-2 with TRBJ1-2; 8 nucleotides agree with TRBD1. V gave up 8 bases and J gave up 6 bases; unmatched junction bases: 26. The CDR3 is 19 residues long. Germline V lookup: CDR1 WSHSY, CDR2 SAAADI. The CDR3 here is CASYNLNWPGGALIDGYTF. The CDR3 nucleotides read TGCGCCAGCTATAACCTCAATTGGCCAGGGGGCGCGTTAATTGATGGCTACACCTTC.

This chain connects TRBV25-1 to TRBJ1-1, with D maybe TRBD1 (6 bases). V was pared by 10 bases and J by 4 bases, with 10 bases between. This CDR3 has 11 residues. Germline-derived CDR1 and CDR2 are MGHDK and SYGVNS. The CDR3 sequence: CATQGSTEAFF. DNA for the CDR3: TGTGCCACTCAGGGGAGCACTGAAGCTTTCTTT.

This clone is a singleton in its sample. J is TRBJ2-3 and V is TRBV15, with D tentatively TRBD2 (6 bases). The CDR3 runs to 15 residues. Trimming took 1 base from V and 4 from J, leaving 12 bases between them. Germline CDR1 LNHNV, CDR2 YYDKDF (reference sequence). CDR3 residues: CATSRGAGTADTQYF. CDR3 in DNA: TGTGCCACCAGCAGAGGGGCGGGGACGGCAGATACGCAGTATTTT.

This clone appeared a single time. The genes are TRBV7-2 and TRBJ2-7, with D possibly being TRBD2 (6 bases). V gave up 5 bases and J gave up 3 bases, with 14 bases separating them. Germline CDR1 is SGHTA and CDR2 is FQGNSA. The length of the CDR3 is 14 residues. The CDR3 is CASSQDYGGYEQYF. Here the CDR3 DNA reads TGTGCCAGCAGCCAGGACTACGGCGGCTACGAGCAGTACTTC.

Only one count was recorded for this clone. V and J are TRBV7-9 and TRBJ1-2; possibly TRBD1 for D (5 bases). The CDR3 contains 13 residues. V lost 9 bases to trimming and J lost 2 bases, with 13 bases between them. Germline V lookup: CDR1 SEHNR, CDR2 FQNEAQ (reference sequence). CDR3 loop: CASEGVKNYGYTF. Written as DNA, the CDR3 is TGTGCCAGTGAAGGGGTAAAAAACTATGGCTACACCTTC. The whole variable domain, filled in from reference TRBV7-9 and TRBJ1-2, reads DTGVSQNPRHKITKRGQNVTFRCDPISEHNRLYWYRQTLGQGPEFLTYFQNEAQLEKSRLLSDRFSAERPKGSFSTLEIQRTEQGDSAMYLCASEGVKNYGYTFGSGTRLTVV.

The gene calls are TRBV2 and TRBJ1-2; no firm D call. V shed 6 bases and J shed 8 bases, with 13 bases lying between them. Germline CDR1 is SNHLY and CDR2 is FYNNEI. The CDR3 is 12 amino acids. CDR3 region: CASRTYAGGYTF. DNA for the CDR3: TGTGCCAGCAGAACCTACGCGGGCGGCTACACCTTC.

V usage is TRBV7-8 and J usage is TRBJ2-1; D gene unclear. This CDR3 is 17 amino acids long. Deletions cut 2 bases from V and 10 bases from J, with 24 bases between. Germline V CDR1 and CDR2: SGHVS, FQNEAQ. The DNA of the CDR3 is TGTGCCAGCAGCTTACTTGGAAGCCCCCTTATTTCAATAGAGCAGTTCTTC. Translation gives CASSLLGSPLISIEQFF. Looking up the rest from reference TRBV7-8 and TRBJ2-1 gives the full variable domain: GAGVSQSPRYKVAKRGQDVALRCDPISGHVSLFWYQQALGQGPEFLTYFQNEAQLDKSGLPSDRFFAERPEGSVSTLKIQRTQQEDSAVYLCASSLLGSPLISIEQFFGPGTRLTVL.